This T cell receptor (beta chain) originates from a study of human T cells and chemical hapten exposure. Study overall: Investigators sensitized about 2 cm by about 2 cm of upper inner arm skin with 2% DPC.

The time point here: pre-sensitization, week 0. The treatment denotes: therapeutic diphenylcyclopropenone sensitization with weekly scalp DPC. In TCRdb, the RACE reads were re-called with MiXCR into one record per CDR3 protein. The sample lists about 98,000 distinct CDR3 sequences, more than 10% occurring once. This clonotype was counted at least ten times. What it binds is unknown. Findings and caveats of the study: The number of TCRs over 1 in 1000 frequency stayed unchanged after DPC.

Per the germline V gene, CDR1 is KGHSH and CDR2 is LQKENI. V was cut by 0 bases and J by 3 bases, with 12 bases left in between. The CDR3 is 17 residues long. This chain connects TRBV18 to TRBJ1-6, with D possibly TRBD1 on 5 matching bases. The TCR was taken from a woman aged 60 to 75 with alopecia areata. Some clones in this sample may be carry-over from other donors' samples. The source was whole blood, collected in connection with sensitization to the hapten diphenylcyclopropenone (DPC). The CDR3 reads CASSPPPTANYNSPLHF. CDR3 DNA: TGTGCCAGCTCACCACCGCCGACAGCGAACTATAATTCACCCCTCCACTTT.